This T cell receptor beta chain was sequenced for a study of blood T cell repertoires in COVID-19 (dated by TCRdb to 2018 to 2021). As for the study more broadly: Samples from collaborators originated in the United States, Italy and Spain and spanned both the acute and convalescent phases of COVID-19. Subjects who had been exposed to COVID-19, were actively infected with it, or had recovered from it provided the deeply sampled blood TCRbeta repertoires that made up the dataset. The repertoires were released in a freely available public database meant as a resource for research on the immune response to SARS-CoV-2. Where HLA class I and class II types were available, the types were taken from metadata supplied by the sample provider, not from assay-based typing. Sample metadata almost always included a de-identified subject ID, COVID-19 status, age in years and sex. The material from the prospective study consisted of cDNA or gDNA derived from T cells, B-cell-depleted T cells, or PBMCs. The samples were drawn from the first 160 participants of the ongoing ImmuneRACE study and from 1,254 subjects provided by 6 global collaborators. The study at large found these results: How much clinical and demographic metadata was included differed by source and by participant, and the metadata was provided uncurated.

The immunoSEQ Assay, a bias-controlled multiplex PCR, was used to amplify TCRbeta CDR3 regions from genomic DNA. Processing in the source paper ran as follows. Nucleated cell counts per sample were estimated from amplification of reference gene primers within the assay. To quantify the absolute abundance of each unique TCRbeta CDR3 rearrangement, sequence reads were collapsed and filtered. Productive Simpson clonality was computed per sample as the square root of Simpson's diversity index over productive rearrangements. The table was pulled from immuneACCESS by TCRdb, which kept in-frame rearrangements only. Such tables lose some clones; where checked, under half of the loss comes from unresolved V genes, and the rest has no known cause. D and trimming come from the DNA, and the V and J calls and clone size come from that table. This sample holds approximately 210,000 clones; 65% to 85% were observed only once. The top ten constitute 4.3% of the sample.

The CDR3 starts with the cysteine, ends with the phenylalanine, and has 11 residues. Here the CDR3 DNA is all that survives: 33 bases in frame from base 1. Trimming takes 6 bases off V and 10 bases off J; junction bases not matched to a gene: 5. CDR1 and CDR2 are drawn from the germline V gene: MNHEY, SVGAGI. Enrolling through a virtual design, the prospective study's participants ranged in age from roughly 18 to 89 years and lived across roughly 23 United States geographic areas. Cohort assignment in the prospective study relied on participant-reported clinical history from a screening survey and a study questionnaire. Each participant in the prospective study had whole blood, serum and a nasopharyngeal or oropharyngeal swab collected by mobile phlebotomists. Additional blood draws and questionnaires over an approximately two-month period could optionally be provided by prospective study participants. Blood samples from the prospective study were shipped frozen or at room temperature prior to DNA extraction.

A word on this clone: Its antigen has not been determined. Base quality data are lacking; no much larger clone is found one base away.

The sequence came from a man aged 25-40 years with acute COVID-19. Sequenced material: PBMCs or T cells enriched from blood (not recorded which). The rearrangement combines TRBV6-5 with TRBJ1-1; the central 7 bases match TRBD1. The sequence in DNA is TGTGCCAGCAGCGCGGGACAGAGAGCTTTCTTT. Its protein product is CASSAGQRAFF.